This TCR beta chain derives from a study of identical twins. The V segment lost 6 bases and the J segment 3 bases; nucleotides outside the gene matches: 7. The CDR3 spans 17 residues. Turning to this clonotype: Its antigen is still unknown.

Whole-study results and caveats: Some out-of-frame alpha sequences were shared by twins, and these showed excess low generation probability.

TCRdb redid the calling of the 5' RACE reads with MiXCR, one entry per CDR3 protein. The table records about 790,000 distinct CDR3 sequences, roughly 18% of them present only once. These data are also associated with another study on T cells expressing NK-cell markers.

The TCR sequence derives from a woman aged 18-29 years in good health. The specimen sequenced was PBMCs. V gene TRBV12-3 or TRBV12-4 combines with J gene TRBJ2-2; 13 bases fit TRBD2. CDR3 residues: CASSQLAGGRHTGELFF. In nucleotides, the CDR3 is TGTGCCAGCAGCCAACTAGCGGGGGGGCGGCACACCGGGGAGCTGTTTTTT.